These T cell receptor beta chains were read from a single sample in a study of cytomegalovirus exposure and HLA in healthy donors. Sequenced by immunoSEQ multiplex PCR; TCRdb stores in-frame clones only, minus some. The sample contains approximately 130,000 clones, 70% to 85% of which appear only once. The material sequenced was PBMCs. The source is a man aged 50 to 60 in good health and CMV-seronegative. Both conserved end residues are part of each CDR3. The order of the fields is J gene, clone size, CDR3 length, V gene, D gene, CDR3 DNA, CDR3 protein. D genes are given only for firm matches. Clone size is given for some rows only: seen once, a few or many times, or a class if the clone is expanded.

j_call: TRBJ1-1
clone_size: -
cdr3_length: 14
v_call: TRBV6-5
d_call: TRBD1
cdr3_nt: TGTGCCAGCAGTTACGACAGGGGAAGCCCTGAAGCTTTCTTT
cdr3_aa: CASSYDRGSPEAFF

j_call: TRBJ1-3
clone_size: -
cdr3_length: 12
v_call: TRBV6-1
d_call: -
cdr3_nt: TGTGCCAGCAGTCTGACTTACGCCCCCATATATTTT
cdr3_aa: CASSLTYAPIYF

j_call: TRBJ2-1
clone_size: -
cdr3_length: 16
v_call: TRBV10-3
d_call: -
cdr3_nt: TGTGCCATCAGTGAGTCGAGTAGCTCGGATGGCAATGAGCAGTTCTTC
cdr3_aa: CAISESSSSDGNEQFF

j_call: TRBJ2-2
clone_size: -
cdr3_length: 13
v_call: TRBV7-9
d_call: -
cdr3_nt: TGTGCCAGCAGCCCCGAGGGGGCCGGGGAGCTGTTTTTT
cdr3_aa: CASSPEGAGELFF

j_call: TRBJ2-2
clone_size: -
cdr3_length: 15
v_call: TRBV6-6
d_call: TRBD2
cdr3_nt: TGTGCCAGCAGTTACTCGAAGACACTAGCGGGGGAGCTGTTTTTT
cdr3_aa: CASSYSKTLAGELFF

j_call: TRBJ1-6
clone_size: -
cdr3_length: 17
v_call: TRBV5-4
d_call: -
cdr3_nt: TGTGCCAGCAGCTTATCCCAAGGGAGATCATATAATTCACCCCTCCACTTT
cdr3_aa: CASSLSQGRSYNSPLHF

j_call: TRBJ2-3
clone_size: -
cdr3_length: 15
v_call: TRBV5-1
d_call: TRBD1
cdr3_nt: TGCGCCAGCAGCTCCTGGGACAGGGCTGCAGATACGCAGTATTTT
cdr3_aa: CASSSWDRAADTQYF

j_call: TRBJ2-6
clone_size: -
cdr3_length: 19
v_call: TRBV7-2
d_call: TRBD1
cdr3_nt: TGTGCCAGCAGCTTAGCGCAGTACAGGGGTTTCTCTGGGGCCAACGTCCTGACTTTC
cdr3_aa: CASSLAQYRGFSGANVLTF

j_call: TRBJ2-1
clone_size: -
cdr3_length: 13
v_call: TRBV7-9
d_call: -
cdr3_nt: TGTGCCAGCAGCTTGAGAGGGCGCAATGAGCAGTTCTTC
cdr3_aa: CASSLRGRNEQFF

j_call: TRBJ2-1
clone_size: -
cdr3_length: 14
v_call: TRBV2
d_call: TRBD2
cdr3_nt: TGTGCCAGCAGAGGGACTAGCGTGAACAATGAGCAGTTCTTC
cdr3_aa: CASRGTSVNNEQFF

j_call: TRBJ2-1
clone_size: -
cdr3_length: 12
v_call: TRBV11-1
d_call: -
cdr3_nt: TGTGCCAGCAGCTCTGAGGGCTCTGGGCAGTTCTTC
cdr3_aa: CASSSEGSGQFF

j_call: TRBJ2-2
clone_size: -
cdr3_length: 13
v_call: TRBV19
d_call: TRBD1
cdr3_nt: TGTGCCAGTCGACAGGGAAACACCGGGGAGCTGTTTTTT
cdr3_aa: CASRQGNTGELFF

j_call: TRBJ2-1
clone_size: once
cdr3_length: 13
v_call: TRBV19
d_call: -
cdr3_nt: TGTGCCAGTAGCCAGCAGGGGGGTAGGAAGCAGTTCTTC
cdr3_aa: CASSQQGGRKQFF

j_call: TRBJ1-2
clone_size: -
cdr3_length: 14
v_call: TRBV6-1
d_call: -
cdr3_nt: TGTGCCAGCAGTGAACGTCAGGGGTCTGATGGCTACACCTTC
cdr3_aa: CASSERQGSDGYTF

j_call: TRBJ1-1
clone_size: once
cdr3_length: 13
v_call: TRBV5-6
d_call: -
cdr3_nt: TGTGCCAGCGGCTTGGATGGGGGGTCTGAAGCTTTCTTT
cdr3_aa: CASGLDGGSEAFF

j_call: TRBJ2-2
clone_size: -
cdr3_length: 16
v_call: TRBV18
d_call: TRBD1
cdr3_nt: TGTGCCAGCTCACCGGAACGGGACAGGGGTACTGGGGAGCTGTTTTTT
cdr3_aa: CASSPERDRGTGELFF

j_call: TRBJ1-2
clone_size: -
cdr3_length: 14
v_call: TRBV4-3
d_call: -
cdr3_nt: TGCGCCAGCAGCCAGGACAGAAATTCCTATGGCTACACCTTC
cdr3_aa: CASSQDRNSYGYTF

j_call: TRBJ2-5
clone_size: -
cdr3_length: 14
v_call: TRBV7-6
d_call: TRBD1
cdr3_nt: TGTGCCAGCAGCTTGGGACAGGGAACAGAGACCCAGTACTTC
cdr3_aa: CASSLGQGTETQYF

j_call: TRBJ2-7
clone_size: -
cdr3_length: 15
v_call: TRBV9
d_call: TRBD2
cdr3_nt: TGTGCCAGCAGCGCCAACCCGGGAGGGGCCTACGAGCAGTACTTC
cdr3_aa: CASSANPGGAYEQYF

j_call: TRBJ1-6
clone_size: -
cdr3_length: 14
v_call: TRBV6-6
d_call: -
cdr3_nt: TGTGCCAGCAGTCCTCCAGGGAATAATTCACCCCTCCACTTT
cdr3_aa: CASSPPGNNSPLHF

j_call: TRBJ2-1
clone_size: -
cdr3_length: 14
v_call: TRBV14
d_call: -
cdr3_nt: TGTGCCAGCAGCCCTCAAGGGGCCTACAATGAGCAGTTCTTC
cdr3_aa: CASSPQGAYNEQFF

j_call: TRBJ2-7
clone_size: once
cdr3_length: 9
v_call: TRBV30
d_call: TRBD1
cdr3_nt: TGTGCCAGGGACAGAGAGCAGTACTTC
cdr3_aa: CARDREQYF

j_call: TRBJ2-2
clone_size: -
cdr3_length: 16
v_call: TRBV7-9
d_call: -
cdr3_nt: TGTGCCAGCAGCTTAGGTCCAGGGGAGTACACCGGGGAGCTGTTTTTT
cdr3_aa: CASSLGPGEYTGELFF

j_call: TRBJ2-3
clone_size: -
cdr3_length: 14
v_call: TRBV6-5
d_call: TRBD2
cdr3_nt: TGTGCCAGCAGTCAAAGCGGGGACGCAGATACGCAGTATTTT
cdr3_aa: CASSQSGDADTQYF

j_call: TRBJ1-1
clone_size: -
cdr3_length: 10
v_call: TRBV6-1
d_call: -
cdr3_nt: TGTGCCAGCAGTGCAAACGGGGCTTTCTTT
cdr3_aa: CASSANGAFF

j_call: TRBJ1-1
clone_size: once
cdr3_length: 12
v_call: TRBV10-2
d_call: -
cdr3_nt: TGCGCCAGCAGTGGACAGAACACTGAAGCTTTCTTT
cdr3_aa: CASSGQNTEAFF

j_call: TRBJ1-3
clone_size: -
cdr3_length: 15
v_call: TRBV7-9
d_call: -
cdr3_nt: TGTGCCAGCAGCCCCGGGGGGGCAGTTGGAAACACCATATATTTT
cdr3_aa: CASSPGGAVGNTIYF

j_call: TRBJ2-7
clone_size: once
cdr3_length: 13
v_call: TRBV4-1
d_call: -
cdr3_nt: TGCGCCAGCAGCCACGGACAAGAGTACGAGCAGTACTTC
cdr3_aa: CASSHGQEYEQYF

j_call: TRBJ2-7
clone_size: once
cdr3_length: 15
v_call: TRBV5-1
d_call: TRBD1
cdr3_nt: TGCGCCAGCGGCACGAGGACAGGGAGCTCCTACGAGCAGTACTTC
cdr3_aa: CASGTRTGSSYEQYF

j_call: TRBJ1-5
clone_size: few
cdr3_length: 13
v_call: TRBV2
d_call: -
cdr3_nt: TGTGCCAGCAGTGAGAGTAGCAATCAGCCCCAGCATTTT
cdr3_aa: CASSESSNQPQHF

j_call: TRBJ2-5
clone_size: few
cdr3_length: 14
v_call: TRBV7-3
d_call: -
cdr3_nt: TGTGCCAGCAGCTCCGGACAGTCGCAAGAGACCCAGTACTTC
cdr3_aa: CASSSGQSQETQYF

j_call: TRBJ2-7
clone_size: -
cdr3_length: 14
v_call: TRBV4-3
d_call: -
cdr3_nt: TGCGCCAGCAGCCAAGTGGGGGCCGTGAACGAGCAGTACTTC
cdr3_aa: CASSQVGAVNEQYF

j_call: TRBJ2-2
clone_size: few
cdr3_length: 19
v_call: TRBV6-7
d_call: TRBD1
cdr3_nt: TGTGCCAGCAGTGGGCACGGGACAGGGAAAGTGGCGAACACCGGGGAGCTGTTTTTT
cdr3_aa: CASSGHGTGKVANTGELFF

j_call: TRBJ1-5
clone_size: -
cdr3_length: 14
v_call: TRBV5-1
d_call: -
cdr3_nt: TGCGCCAGCAGCCCGTCCCCTGGCAATCAGCCCCAGCATTTT
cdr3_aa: CASSPSPGNQPQHF

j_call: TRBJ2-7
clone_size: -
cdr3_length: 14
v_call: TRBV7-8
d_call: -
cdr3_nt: TGTGCCAGCAGCTTTACCAGGGGATCCTACGAGCAGTACTTC
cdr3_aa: CASSFTRGSYEQYF

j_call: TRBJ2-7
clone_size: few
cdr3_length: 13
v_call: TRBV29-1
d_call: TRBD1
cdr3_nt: TGCAGCGCTGGGGGGACAGGGATACACGAGCAGTACTTC
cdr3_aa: CSAGGTGIHEQYF

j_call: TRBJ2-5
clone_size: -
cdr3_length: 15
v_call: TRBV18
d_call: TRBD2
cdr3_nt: TGTGCCAGCTCACCACAGGCGGGGGGGCTGGAGACCCAGTACTTC
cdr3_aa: CASSPQAGGLETQYF

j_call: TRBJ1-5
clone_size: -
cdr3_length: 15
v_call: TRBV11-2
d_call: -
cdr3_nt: TGTGCCAGCAGCCCCGGTTATGGTAGCAATCAGCCCCAGCATTTT
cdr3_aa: CASSPGYGSNQPQHF

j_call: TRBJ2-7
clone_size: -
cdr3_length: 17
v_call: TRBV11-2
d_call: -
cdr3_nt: TGTGCCAGCAGCTTAGGTTACAGAAATATTCCCTCCTACGAGCAGTACTTC
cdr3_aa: CASSLGYRNIPSYEQYF

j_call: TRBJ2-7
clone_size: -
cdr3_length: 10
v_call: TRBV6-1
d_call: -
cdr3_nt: TGTGCCAGCAGCGATACAGAGCAGTACTTC
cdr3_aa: CASSDTEQYF

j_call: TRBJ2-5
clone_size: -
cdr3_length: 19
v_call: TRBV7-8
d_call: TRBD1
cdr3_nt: TGTGCCAGCAGCTTACTATATACTCAAGGACAGGGGGATATGGAGACCCAGTACTTC
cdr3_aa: CASSLLYTQGQGDMETQYF

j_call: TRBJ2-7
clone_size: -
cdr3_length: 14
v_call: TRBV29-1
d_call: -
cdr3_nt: TGCAGCGTAGGGACAACCACAACGACCTACGAGCAGTACTTC
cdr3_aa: CSVGTTTTTYEQYF

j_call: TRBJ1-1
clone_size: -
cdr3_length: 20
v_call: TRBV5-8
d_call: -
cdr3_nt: TGTGCCAGCAGCTCGCCGTGGGTTCCGGCGGGCCACTATGGCTCTAACTGGGCTTTCTTT
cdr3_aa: CASSSPWVPAGHYGSNWAFF

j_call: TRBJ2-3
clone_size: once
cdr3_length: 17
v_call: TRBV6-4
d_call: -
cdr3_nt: TGTGCCAGCAGTGACCCGAGCCGGGACTCCGGCACAGATACGCAGTATTTT
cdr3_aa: CASSDPSRDSGTDTQYF

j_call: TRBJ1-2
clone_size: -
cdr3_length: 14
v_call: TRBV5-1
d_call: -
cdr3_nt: TGCGCCAGCAGCTTTCCAGGGTGGGACTATGGCTACACCTTC
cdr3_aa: CASSFPGWDYGYTF

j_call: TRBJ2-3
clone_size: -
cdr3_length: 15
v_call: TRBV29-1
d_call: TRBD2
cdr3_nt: TGCAGCGTTGTCGGGCGGGGGAGACACACAGATACGCAGTATTTT
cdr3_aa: CSVVGRGRHTDTQYF

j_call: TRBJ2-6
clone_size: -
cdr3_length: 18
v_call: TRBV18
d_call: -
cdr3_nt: TGTGCCAGCTCACCTTACCCAGGGGGAGGCAAAGGGGCCAACGTCCTGACTTTC
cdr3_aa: CASSPYPGGGKGANVLTF

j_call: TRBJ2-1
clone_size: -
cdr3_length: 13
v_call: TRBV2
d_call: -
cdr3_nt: TGTGCCAGCAGTGATCCCAGCCCGGGGGAGCAGTTCTTC
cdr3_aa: CASSDPSPGEQFF

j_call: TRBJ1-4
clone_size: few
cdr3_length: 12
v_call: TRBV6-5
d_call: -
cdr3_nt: TGTGCCAGCAGGAAGAGGGGGGAAAAACTGTTTTTT
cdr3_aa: CASRKRGEKLFF

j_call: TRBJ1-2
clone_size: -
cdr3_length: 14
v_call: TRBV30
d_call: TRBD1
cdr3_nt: TGTGCCTGGAGCTCCGACAGGGGGCGGCGTGGCTACACCTTC
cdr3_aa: CAWSSDRGRRGYTF

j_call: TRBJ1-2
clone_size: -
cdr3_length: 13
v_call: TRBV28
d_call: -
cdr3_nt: TGTGCCACCACCTCGGGGGAGCGCTATGGCTACACCTTC
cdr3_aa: CATTSGERYGYTF

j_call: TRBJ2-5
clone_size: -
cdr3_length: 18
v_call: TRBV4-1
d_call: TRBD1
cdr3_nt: TGCGCCAGCAGCCCAGCCGGCAGGGAAGGCAGGGGGCTTGAGACCCAGTACTTC
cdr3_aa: CASSPAGREGRGLETQYF